This entry lists 16 T cell receptor beta chains sequenced from one sample in a study of blood T cell repertoires in COVID-19. Only in-frame clones appear in the TCRdb table, and some are missing; sequencing was by immunoSEQ multiplex PCR. Here the sample spans about 200,000 clones, 79% being singletons. The specimen was peripheral blood. These receptors came from a woman between 40 and 50 years old with COVID-19, enrolled during active disease.

The chain uses TRBV6-5 and TRBJ1-5; D might be TRBD1 (5 bases). The V end lost 5 bases, the J end lost 1 base, and 12 bases lay between the germline ends. The germline V gene has CDR1 MNHEY and CDR2 SVGAGI. This CDR3 has 15 residues. The CDR3 spells CASSISGGSNQPQHF. The CDR3 DNA reads TGTGCCAGCAGTATCAGCGGGGGAAGCAATCAGCCCCAGCATTTT.

J is TRBJ2-3 and V is TRBV5-6; D gene uncertain. The CDR3 has 12 amino acids. Trimming cost V 4 bases and J 6 bases, with 9 bases left between them. Germline V lookup: CDR1 SGHDT, CDR2 YYEEEE. CDR3 amino acids: CASSPLLDTQYF. As DNA, the CDR3 is TGTGCCAGCAGCCCCCTGTTGGATACGCAGTATTTT.

V is TRBV6-1 and J is TRBJ2-2; a possible D gene is TRBD1 (5 bases). This CDR3 has 16 amino acids. Germline lookup yields CDR1 MNHNS and CDR2 SASEGT. Trimming pared 4 bases from V and 1 base from J, leaving 13 bases between. The CDR3 sequence is CASSVRDSLNTGELFF. The CDR3 DNA follows: TGTGCCAGCAGTGTCCGTGACAGCTTGAACACCGGGGAGCTGTTTTTT.

This clone was recorded at least ten times. Here the CDR3 reads CASREDRWGYTF. The DNA of the CDR3 is TGTGCCAGCAGAGAGGACAGGTGGGGCTACACCTTC. This sequence joins TRBV2 and TRBJ1-2, with 7 bases aligning to TRBD1. Germline V gives CDR1 SNHLY, CDR2 FYNNEI. V shed 6 bases and J 8 bases; nucleotides not matched to a gene: 6. The CDR3 spans 12 residues.

The chain uses TRBV7-3 and TRBJ1-5; TRBD1 matches at 9 bases. V dropped 10 bases and J dropped 3; count of bases not matched to a gene: 10. CDR1 is SGHTA and CDR2 is FQGTGA in the germline V gene. This CDR3 has 15 amino acids. CDR3 in DNA: TGTGCCAACGGACAGGGGTGGGGAGTCAATCAGCCCCAGCATTTT. Protein sequence: CANGQGWGVNQPQHF.

V gene TRBV27 combines with J gene TRBJ2-4; 8 nucleotides agree with TRBD1. This CDR3 spans 17 amino acids. With 2 bases clipped from V and 6 bases from J, the junction kept 12 bases outside the gene matches. From germline, CDR1 is MNHEY and CDR2 SMNVEV (reference sequence). CDR3: CASSLLPLTGVRNIQYF. The CDR3 DNA reads TGTGCCAGCAGTTTACTCCCTCTGACAGGGGTGAGAAACATTCAGTACTTC.

This chain links TRBV7-2 with TRBJ2-4, with TRBD1 matching over 10 bases. J was trimmed by 4 bases and V by 3 bases; bases with no gene match: 0. Germline lookup yields CDR1 SGHTA and CDR2 FQGNSA. This CDR3 is 14 amino acids long. The CDR3 loop is CASSLDRGKNIQYF. DNA for the CDR3: TGTGCCAGCAGCTTGGACAGGGGGAAAAACATTCAGTACTTC.

As DNA, the CDR3 is TGTGCCACCAGTAACTCGGATACGCAGTATTTT. It encodes CATSNSDTQYF. V is TRBV24-1 and J is TRBJ2-3; D is unclear. This CDR3 comprises 11 residues. Germline-derived CDR1 and CDR2 are KGHDR and SFDVKD. Trimming stripped 6 bases from V and 6 bases from J, with 6 bases between.

The rearrangement links TRBV5-1 to TRBJ2-2, with TRBD2 identical over 9 bases. With 4 bases clipped from V and 4 bases from J, the junction kept 17 bases outside the gene matches. This CDR3 has 19 residues. Germline V lookup: CDR1 SGHRS, CDR2 YFSETQ. The CDR3 spells CASSQIDGREGQFTGELFF. In DNA, the CDR3 is TGCGCCAGCAGCCAGATTGATGGGCGGGAGGGCCAATTCACCGGGGAGCTGTTTTTT.

This chain joins TRBV11-1 and TRBJ2-1; 15 bases are a match to TRBD2. J gave up 9 bases and V 7 bases, and 4 bases lay outside the gene matches. The germline V gene encodes CDR1 SGHAT and CDR2 FQDESV (reference sequence). The CDR3 is 14 residues long. The CDR3 coding sequence is TGTGCCAGCACATCGGGACTAGCGGGAGGTGAGCAGTTCTTC. Translating it yields CASTSGLAGGEQFF.

The chain has TRBV5-1 and TRBJ1-1, with a possible D match to TRBD1 (6 bases). The CDR3 runs to 15 residues. Germline V CDR1 and CDR2: SGHRS, YFSETQ. Trimming stripped 4 bases from V and 0 bases from J, with 13 bases between. CDR3 in amino acids: CASSPLAGVNTEAFF. DNA of the CDR3: TGCGCCAGCAGCCCCCTGGCAGGGGTGAACACTGAAGCTTTCTTT.

The chain combines TRBV3-1 (or the pseudogene TRBV3-2) with TRBJ2-3, with 7 positions matching TRBD1. Germline V gene data show CDR1 as LGHDT and CDR2 as YNNKEL (reference sequence). Trimming cost V 1 base and J 3 bases; bases outside gene matches: 10. This CDR3 is built from 17 residues. CDR3 DNA: TGTGCCAGCAGCCAAGCCTTATCCCACAGGGGTACAGATACGCAGTATTTT. Its translation is CASSQALSHRGTDTQYF.

The chain has TRBV5-1 and TRBJ1-1; D is unclear. The CDR3 length is 13 residues. The V gene lost 4 bases and the J gene lost 4 bases, with 11 bases spanning the gap. Per the germline V gene, CDR1 is SGHRS and CDR2 is YFSETQ. The CDR3 DNA reads TGCGCCAGCAGCACTAACGAGGGCACTGAAGCTTTCTTT. Its protein product is CASSTNEGTEAFF.

This clone was detected only a few times. The CDR3 DNA sequence: TGTGCCATCAGTGATACGGAGGGCTGGGGAGTGAACACTGAAGCTTTCTTT. Translating it yields CAISDTEGWGVNTEAFF. The J gene is TRBJ1-1, the V gene TRBV10-3, with D uncertain. Per germline, CDR1 ENHRY and CDR2 SYGVKD. The V end was cut by 3 bases, the J end by 0 bases, with 17 bases between. This CDR3 has 17 residues.

The J gene is TRBJ1-2, the V gene TRBV2, with D tentatively TRBD1 (6 bases). CDR1 is SNHLY, CDR2 FYNNEI, per germline. CDR3 length equals 13 residues. V lost 1 base and J lost 8, with 11 bases in between. CDR3 DNA sequence: TGTGCCAGCAGTGAAGACAGGGTGGCCGGCTACACCTTC. It is translated as CASSEDRVAGYTF.

This clone was seen only a few times. CDR3 sequence (DNA): TGTGCCAGCAGCTTCACCGGCGGGGGGCAACCAGATACGCAGTATTTT. Translation gives CASSFTGGGQPDTQYF. The gene calls are TRBV7-6 and TRBJ2-3, with 8 bases identical to TRBD2. This CDR3 has 16 amino acids. The ends lost 3 bases at V and 4 bases at J; junction bases unmatched: 9. The germline CDR1 and CDR2 sequences are SGHVS and FNYEAQ.